A selection of T cell receptor beta chains follows, all from one sample in a study of human T cells and chemical hapten exposure. TCRdb ran MiXCR on the 5' RACE reads and lists one entry per CDR3 protein. The repertoire holds 70,000 to 85,000 distinct CDR3 sequences, with roughly 15% as singletons. The receptor set was obtained from a female donor in good health. The CDR3 runs from the conserved cysteine through the conserved F or W. The D gene is left open where the match is weak. Rows may omit the clone size; those that give it use once, few, many or a size class.

few,-,TRBJ1-5,TRBV7-6,TGTGCCAGCAGCCCACAGACAGGAAATAGCAATCAGCCCCAGCATTTT,CASSPQTGNSNQPQHF
-,-,TRBJ2-3,TRBV30,TGTGCCTGGAGCGGGGATACGCAGTATTTT,CAWSGDTQYF
-,-,TRBJ2-6,TRBV12-3/TRBV12-4,TGTGCCAGCAGTTTGGGTGTCGGAGCCTCTGGGGCCAACGTCCTGACTTTC,CASSLGVGASGANVLTF
-,TRBD2,TRBJ2-3,TRBV6-1,TGTGCCAGCAGTGAGGGTAGCGGGGGGCAAGATACGCAGTATTTT,CASSEGSGGQDTQYF
-,-,TRBJ2-6,TRBV15,TGTGCCACCAGGAACTCTGGGGCCAACGTCCTGACTTTC,CATRNSGANVLTF
-,-,TRBJ2-5,TRBV12-3/TRBV12-4,TGTGCCAGCAGAAAGATAGGACAGAACCAAGAGACCCAGTACTTC,CASRKIGQNQETQYF
few,TRBD2,TRBJ2-1,TRBV7-9,TGTGCCAGCAGCCTGTGGACTAGCGGGGGGTCGAAAGTCGTCTTC,CASSLWTSGGSKVVF
few,TRBD1,TRBJ2-1,TRBV30,TGTGCCTGGAGCTGGGGGACAGGGGCAGGCAATGAGCAGTTCTTC,CAWSWGTGAGNEQFF
few,TRBD1,TRBJ1-2,TRBV4-3,TGCGCCAGCAGCCAAAGAGGGGGCCATGGCTACACCTTC,CASSQRGGHGYTF
few,-,TRBJ2-5,TRBV12-3/TRBV12-4,TGTGCCAGCACCCCGGGCCTCGGCCCCCAAGAGACCCAGTACTTC,CASTPGLGPQETQYF
-,-,TRBJ1-2,TRBV4-1,TGCGCCAGCGCCCAATCAGGTTCCTTGTCCGGCTACACCTTC,CASAQSGSLSGYTF
many,TRBD1,TRBJ1-1,TRBV12-3/TRBV12-4,TGTGCCAGCGGACCCCGGACAGGGCAGCGCACTGAAGCTTTCTTT,CASGPRTGQRTEAFF
few,-,TRBJ1-1,TRBV18,TGTGCCAGCTCACCAGAGAGAAATGAGTACAGCATGAACACTGAAGCTTTCTTT,CASSPERNEYSMNTEAFF
-,TRBD1,TRBJ2-1,TRBV12-3/TRBV12-4,TGTGCCAGCAGTCCGGACAGGGGGCTTGTCGATGAGCAGTTCTTC,CASSPDRGLVDEQFF
-,TRBD2,TRBJ2-1,TRBV11-2,TGTGCCAGCAGCTTAGCGACTAGCGGGATGTTGTATGAGCAGTTCTTC,CASSLATSGMLYEQFF
few,-,TRBJ2-2,TRBV7-2,TGTGCCAGCAGCCCGCCGGGGCTAGCCTCGACCGGGGAGCTGTTTTTT,CASSPPGLASTGELFF
few,-,TRBJ2-1,TRBV6-2/TRBV6-3,TGTGCCAGCAGAGAAGACGGAAACAATGAGCAGTTCTTC,CASREDGNNEQFF
-,TRBD1,TRBJ2-3,TRBV27,TGTGCCAGCAGTTCCGGGGACAGCAATACGCAGTATTTT,CASSSGDSNTQYF
many,-,TRBJ2-7,TRBV27,TGTGCCAGCAGGCAAACAAACCAGGGGACTACCTACGAGCAGTACTTC,CASRQTNQGTTYEQYF
-,-,TRBJ2-3,TRBV7-9,TGTGCCAGCAGCTCCGCCCCGACAAAAGATACGCAGTATTTT,CASSSAPTKDTQYF
-,-,TRBJ2-5,TRBV5-1,TGCGCCAGCAGCTTGGGCACCCAAGAGACCCAGTACTTC,CASSLGTQETQYF
few,-,TRBJ1-5,TRBV12-3/TRBV12-4,TGTGCCAGCAGTTTAGGACAGTACAATCAGCCCCAGCATTTT,CASSLGQYNQPQHF
few,TRBD2,TRBJ2-3,TRBV7-6,TGTGCCAGCAGCCGGGGGGGGTTTAGCACAGATACGCAGTATTTT,CASSRGGFSTDTQYF
-,TRBD2,TRBJ2-7,TRBV5-1,TGCGCCAGCAGCTTTAGCGGGGGATCCTACGAGCAGTACTTC,CASSFSGGSYEQYF
few,-,TRBJ2-3,TRBV28,TGTGCCAGCAGAAGCCATCTAGGGACAGATACGCAGTATTTT,CASRSHLGTDTQYF
few,TRBD1,TRBJ1-5,TRBV20-1,TGCAGTGCTAGTGCACAGGGGCGCCGTCAGCCCCAGCATTTT,CSASAQGRRQPQHF
-,-,TRBJ1-1,TRBV6-5,TGTGCCAGCAGTTACGCTCGGCAGATGAACACTGAAGCTTTCTTT,CASSYARQMNTEAFF
-,-,TRBJ2-7,TRBV6-6,TGTGCCAGCAGTTACTCGGGGGGCGTTGGGTACGAGCAGTACTTC,CASSYSGGVGYEQYF
-,-,TRBJ2-7,TRBV4-3,TGCGCCAGCAGCCCAGCCAGGACGGACTACGAGCAGTACTTC,CASSPARTDYEQYF
few,-,TRBJ1-4,TRBV9,TGTGCCAGCAGCGTAGCCCCAGGCCAGCAGTCAAAACTGTTTTTT,CASSVAPGQQSKLFF
-,-,TRBJ2-3,TRBV5-1,TGCGCCAGCAGCTTTGGTTCGGGCACAGATACGCAGTATTTT,CASSFGSGTDTQYF
-,-,TRBJ1-1,TRBV29-1,TGCAGCGTTGAACCCCGGACGGGCACTGAAGCTTTCTTT,CSVEPRTGTEAFF
-,TRBD1,TRBJ1-1,TRBV28,TGTGCCAGCAGGGTGGGACAGGGAAACACTGAAGCTTTCTTT,CASRVGQGNTEAFF
-,TRBD2,TRBJ2-1,TRBV7-2,TGTGCCAGCAGCTTAGTTGGGACTAGCGGGCTTTCCTACAATGAGCAGTTCTTC,CASSLVGTSGLSYNEQFF
few,-,TRBJ1-2,TRBV6-6,TGTGCCAGCATCGCGGAATACGCCTATGGCTACACCTTC,CASIAEYAYGYTF
once,TRBD1,TRBJ1-5,TRBV7-8,TGTGCCAGCACCCCAACAGGGGGGTATCAGCCCCAGCATTTT,CASTPTGGYQPQHF
few,TRBD2,TRBJ2-5,TRBV4-2,TGTGCCAGCAGCCAAGATCTGGCGGGAGGGCCTGAGACCCAGTACTTC,CASSQDLAGGPETQYF
few,-,TRBJ2-1,TRBV6-2/TRBV6-3,TGTGCCAGCAGGGGTAGGCGCGATGAGCAGTTCTTC,CASRGRRDEQFF
few,TRBD1,TRBJ1-2,TRBV10-3,TGTGCCATCAGTGGGACAGGGGGTAACTTAGATGGCTACACCTTC,CAISGTGGNLDGYTF
few,TRBD1,TRBJ1-1,TRBV30,TGTGCCTGGAGGATCAGGGGGGGGCCTACTGAAGCTTTCTTT,CAWRIRGGPTEAFF
-,-,TRBJ2-7,TRBV7-2,TGTGCCAGCAGCTATCCGCCGGGGGCGAGGACCTACGAGCAGTACTTC,CASSYPPGARTYEQYF
-,-,TRBJ1-2,TRBV4-1,TGCGCCAGCAGCCAAGACTGGACAGCCTATGGCTACACCTTC,CASSQDWTAYGYTF
many,-,TRBJ1-1,TRBV7-9,TGTGCCAGCAGCTTCCAGTCGGGCAGGGGAGATGCTTTCTTT,CASSFQSGRGDAFF
few,TRBD2,TRBJ2-1,TRBV20-1,TGCAGTGCTTCTATAGCGGGAGGCCTATACAATGAGCAGTTCTTC,CSASIAGGLYNEQFF
few,-,TRBJ1-1,TRBV20-1,TGCAGTGCTCCCCGGGACGGGTTGAACACTGAAGCTTTCTTT,CSAPRDGLNTEAFF
few,-,TRBJ2-1,TRBV7-2,TGTGCCAGCAGCTTAGACAGCACCACCTACAATGAGCAGTTCTTC,CASSLDSTTYNEQFF
few,-,TRBJ1-2,TRBV7-9,TGTGCCAGCAGCCCACCAGGAGCTAACTATGGCTACACCTTC,CASSPPGANYGYTF
few,TRBD1,TRBJ1-2,TRBV9,TGTGCCAGCAGCGGCGGACAGGGGGGACACTATGGCTACACCTTC,CASSGGQGGHYGYTF
-,TRBD1,TRBJ1-2,TRBV6-5,TGTGCCAGTCAGGGGGGACAGGGGTCTGGCTACACCTTC,CASQGGQGSGYTF
-,TRBD1,TRBJ1-5,TRBV12-3/TRBV12-4,TGTGCCAGCAGTTTACAGGGGGCATGGCAGCCCCAGCATTTT,CASSLQGAWQPQHF
few,-,TRBJ1-1,TRBV19,TGTGCCAGTAGTTCAGCGGGGGCCACTTCGCGGGAAGCTTTCTTT,CASSSAGATSREAFF
-,-,TRBJ2-7,TRBV5-1,TGCGCCAGCAGCTTGGGGAACAGGGCTATACAGGACGAGCAGTACTTC,CASSLGNRAIQDEQYF
few,-,TRBJ1-6,TRBV7-9,TGTGCCAGCAGCTCGAGCGGCAGGGTAGATTCACCCCTCCACTTT,CASSSSGRVDSPLHF
few,-,TRBJ1-2,TRBV2,TGTGCCAGCAGTGGACAGATTTCTTATGGCTACACCTTC,CASSGQISYGYTF
few,TRBD2,TRBJ2-1,TRBV6-5,TGTGCCAGCAGTCCGGGACTAGCTTTCCGGGAGCAGTTCTTC,CASSPGLAFREQFF
many,-,TRBJ2-1,TRBV30,TGTGCCTGGAGTGTCCTAGGAGCGGGCGACGATGAGCAGTTCTTC,CAWSVLGAGDDEQFF
-,-,TRBJ2-7,TRBV20-1,TGCAGTGCTAGATTCTCTGGCAGGCCCTACGAGCAGTACTTC,CSARFSGRPYEQYF